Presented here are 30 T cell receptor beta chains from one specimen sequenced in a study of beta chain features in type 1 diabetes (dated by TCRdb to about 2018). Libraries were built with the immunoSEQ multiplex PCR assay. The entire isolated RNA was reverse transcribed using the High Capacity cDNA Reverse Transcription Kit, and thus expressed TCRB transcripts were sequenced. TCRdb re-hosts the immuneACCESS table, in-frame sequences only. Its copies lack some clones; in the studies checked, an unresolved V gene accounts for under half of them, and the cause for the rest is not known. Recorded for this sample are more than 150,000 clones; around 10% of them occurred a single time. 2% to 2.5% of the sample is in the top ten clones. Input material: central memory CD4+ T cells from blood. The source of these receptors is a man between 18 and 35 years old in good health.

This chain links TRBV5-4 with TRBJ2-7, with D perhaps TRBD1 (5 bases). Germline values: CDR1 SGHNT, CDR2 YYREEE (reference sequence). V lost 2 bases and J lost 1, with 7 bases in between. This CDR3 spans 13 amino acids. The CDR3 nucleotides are TGTGCCAGCAGCTTCGACAGTTCCTACGAGCAGTACTTC. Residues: CASSFDSSYEQYF.

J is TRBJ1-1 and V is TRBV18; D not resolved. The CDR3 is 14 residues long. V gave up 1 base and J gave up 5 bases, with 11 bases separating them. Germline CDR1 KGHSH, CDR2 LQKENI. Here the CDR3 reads CASSPLEGGTEAFF. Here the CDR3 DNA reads TGTGCCAGCTCACCACTCGAAGGAGGGACTGAAGCTTTCTTT.

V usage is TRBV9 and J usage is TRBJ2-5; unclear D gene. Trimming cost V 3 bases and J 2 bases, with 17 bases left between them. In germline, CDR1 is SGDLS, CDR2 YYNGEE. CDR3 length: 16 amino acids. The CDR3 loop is CASSAGPYIGQETQYF. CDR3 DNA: TGTGCCAGCAGCGCTGGACCTTACATCGGGCAAGAGACCCAGTACTTC.

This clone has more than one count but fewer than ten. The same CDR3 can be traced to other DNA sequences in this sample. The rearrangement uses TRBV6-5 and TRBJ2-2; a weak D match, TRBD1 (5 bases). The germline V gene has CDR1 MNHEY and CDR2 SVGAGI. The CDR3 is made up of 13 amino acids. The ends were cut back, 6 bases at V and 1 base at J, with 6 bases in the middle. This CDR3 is CASRTGNTGELFF. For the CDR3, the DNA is TGTGCCAGCAGAACAGGGAACACCGGGGAGCTGTTTTTT.

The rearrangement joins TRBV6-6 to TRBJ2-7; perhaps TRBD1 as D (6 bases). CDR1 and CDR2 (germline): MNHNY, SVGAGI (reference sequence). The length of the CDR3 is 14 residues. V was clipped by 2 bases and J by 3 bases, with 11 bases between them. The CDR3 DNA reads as TGTGCCAGCAGTTACCGGGACACATTCTACGAGCAGTACTTC. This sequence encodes CASSYRDTFYEQYF.

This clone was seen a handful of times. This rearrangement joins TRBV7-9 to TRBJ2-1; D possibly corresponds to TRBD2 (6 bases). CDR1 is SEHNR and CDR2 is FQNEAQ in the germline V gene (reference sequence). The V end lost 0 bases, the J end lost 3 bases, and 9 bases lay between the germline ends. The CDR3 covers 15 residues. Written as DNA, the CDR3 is TGTGCCAGCAGCTTAGCACGGGACTTCTACAATGAGCAGTTCTTC. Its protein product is CASSLARDFYNEQFF.

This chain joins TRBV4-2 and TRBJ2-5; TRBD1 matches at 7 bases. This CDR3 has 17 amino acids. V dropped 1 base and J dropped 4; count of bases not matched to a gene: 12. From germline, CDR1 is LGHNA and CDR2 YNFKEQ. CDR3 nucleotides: TGTGCCAGCAGCCAAGGGGAAGGGGGCGGCGGACGAGAGACCCAGTACTTC. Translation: CASSQGEGGGGRETQYF.

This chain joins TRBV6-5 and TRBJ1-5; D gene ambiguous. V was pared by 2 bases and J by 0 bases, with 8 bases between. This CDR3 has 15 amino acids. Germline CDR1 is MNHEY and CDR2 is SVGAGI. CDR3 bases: TGTGCCAGCAGTTACCCGGAAGGTAGCAATCAGCCCCAGCATTTT. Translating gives CASSYPEGSNQPQHF.

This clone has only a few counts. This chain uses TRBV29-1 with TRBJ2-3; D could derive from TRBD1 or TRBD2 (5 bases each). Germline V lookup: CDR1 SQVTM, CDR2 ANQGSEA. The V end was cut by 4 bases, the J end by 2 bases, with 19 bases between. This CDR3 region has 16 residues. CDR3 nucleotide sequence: TGCAGCGTTGCACAGCGGAGAGTGGGGCACACAGATACGCAGTATTTT. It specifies CSVAQRRVGHTDTQYF.

CDR3 bases: TGTGCCAGCAGGGACAGGGCGACGAATTCACCCCTCCACTTT. It specifies CASRDRATNSPLHF. The genes are TRBV28 and TRBJ1-6, with 8 bases identical to TRBD1. The germline CDR1 and CDR2 sequences are MDHEN and SYDVKM. The CDR3 contains 14 residues. Unmatched junction bases numbered 5, after V lost 6 bases and J lost 7 bases.

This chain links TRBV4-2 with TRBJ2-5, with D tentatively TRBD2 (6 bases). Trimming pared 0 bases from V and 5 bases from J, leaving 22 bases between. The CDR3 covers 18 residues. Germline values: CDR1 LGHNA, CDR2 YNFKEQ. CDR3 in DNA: TGTGCCAGCAGCCAAGAAGGAGGGTGGCGGTCTAGCGCGGAGACCCAGTACTTC. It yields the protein CASSQEGGWRSSAETQYF.

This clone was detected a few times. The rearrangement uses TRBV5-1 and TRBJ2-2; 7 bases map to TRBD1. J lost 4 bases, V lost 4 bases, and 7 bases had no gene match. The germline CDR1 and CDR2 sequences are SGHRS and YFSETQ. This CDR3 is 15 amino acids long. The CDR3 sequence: CASSRGQFITGELFF. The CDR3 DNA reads TGCGCCAGCAGCCGGGGACAGTTCATCACCGGGGAGCTGTTTTTT.

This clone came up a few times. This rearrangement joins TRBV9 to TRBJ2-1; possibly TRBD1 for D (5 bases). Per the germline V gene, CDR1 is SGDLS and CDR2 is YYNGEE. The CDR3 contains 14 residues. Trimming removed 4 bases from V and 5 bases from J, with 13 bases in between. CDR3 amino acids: CASSSLGHHNEQFF. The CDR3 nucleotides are TGTGCCAGCAGCTCCCTCGGACACCACAATGAGCAGTTCTTC.

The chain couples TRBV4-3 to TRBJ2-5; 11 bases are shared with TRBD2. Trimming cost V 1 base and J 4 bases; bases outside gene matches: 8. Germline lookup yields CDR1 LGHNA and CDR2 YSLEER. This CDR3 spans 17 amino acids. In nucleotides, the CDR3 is TGCGCCAGCAGCCAAGCCCTCCTAGCGGGGGGCATAGAGACCCAGTACTTC. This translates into CASSQALLAGGIETQYF.

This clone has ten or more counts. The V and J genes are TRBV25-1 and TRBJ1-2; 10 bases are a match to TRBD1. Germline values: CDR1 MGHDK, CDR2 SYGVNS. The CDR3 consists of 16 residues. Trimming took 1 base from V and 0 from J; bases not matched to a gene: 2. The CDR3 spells CASSEFGTGANYGYTF. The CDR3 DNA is TGTGCCAGCAGTGAATTTGGGACAGGGGCTAACTATGGCTACACCTTC.

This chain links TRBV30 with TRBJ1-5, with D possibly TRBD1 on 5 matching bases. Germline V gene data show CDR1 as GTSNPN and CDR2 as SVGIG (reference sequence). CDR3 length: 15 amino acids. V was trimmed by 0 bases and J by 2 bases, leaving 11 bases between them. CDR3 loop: CAWSVLVGGNQPQHF. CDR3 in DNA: TGTGCCTGGAGTGTATTAGTGGGGGGCAATCAGCCCCAGCATTTT.

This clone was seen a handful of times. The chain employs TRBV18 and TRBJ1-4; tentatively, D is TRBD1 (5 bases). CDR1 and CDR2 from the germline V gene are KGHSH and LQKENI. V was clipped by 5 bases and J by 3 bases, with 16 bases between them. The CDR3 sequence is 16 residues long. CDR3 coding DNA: TGTGCCAGCTCATTATCCCGAGCAGGGTCTAATGAAAAACTGTTTTTT. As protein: CASSLSRAGSNEKLFF. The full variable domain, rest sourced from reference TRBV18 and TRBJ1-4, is NAGVMQNPRHLVRRRGQEARLRCSPMKGHSHVYWYRQLPEEGLKFMVYLQKENIIDESGMPKERFSAEFPKEGPSILRIQQVVRGDSAAYFCASSLSRAGSNEKLFFGSGTQLSVL.

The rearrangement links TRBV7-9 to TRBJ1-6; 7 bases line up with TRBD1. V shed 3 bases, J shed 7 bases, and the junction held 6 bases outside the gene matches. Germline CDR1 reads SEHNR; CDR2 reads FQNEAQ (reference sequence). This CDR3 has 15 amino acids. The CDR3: CASSFSGTANSPLHF. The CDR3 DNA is TGTGCCAGCAGCTTCTCGGGGACAGCCAATTCACCCCTCCACTTT.

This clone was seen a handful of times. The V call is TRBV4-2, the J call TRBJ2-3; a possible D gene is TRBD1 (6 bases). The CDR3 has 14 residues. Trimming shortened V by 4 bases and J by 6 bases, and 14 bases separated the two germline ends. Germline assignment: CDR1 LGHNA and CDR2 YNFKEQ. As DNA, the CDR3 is TGTGCCAGCAGCCGTGCCGAGGACAGCGATACGCAGTATTTT. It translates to CASSRAEDSDTQYF.

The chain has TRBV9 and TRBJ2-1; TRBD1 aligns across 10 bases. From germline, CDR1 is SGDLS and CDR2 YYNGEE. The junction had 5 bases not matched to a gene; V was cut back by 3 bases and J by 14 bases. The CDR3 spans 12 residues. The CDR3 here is CASSADGQGEFF. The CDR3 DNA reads TGTGCCAGCAGCGCGGACGGACAGGGGGAGTTCTTC.

As DNA, the CDR3 is TGCAGCGCTGACAGGGGCCAAGAGACCCAGTACTTC. Encoded protein: CSADRGQETQYF. The V call is TRBV29-1, the J call TRBJ2-5, with 8 bases identical to TRBD1. CDR1 and CDR2 (germline): SQVTM, ANQGSEA. With V trimmed by 7 bases and J by 1 base, 2 bases remained unmatched. This CDR3 is built from 12 residues. The whole variable domain, filled in from reference TRBV29-1 and TRBJ2-5, reads SAVISQKPSRDICQRGTSLTIQCQVDSQVTMMFWYRQQPGQSLTLIATANQGSEATYESGFVIDKFPISRPNLTFSTLTVSNMSPEDSSIYLCSADRGQETQYFGPGTRLLVL.

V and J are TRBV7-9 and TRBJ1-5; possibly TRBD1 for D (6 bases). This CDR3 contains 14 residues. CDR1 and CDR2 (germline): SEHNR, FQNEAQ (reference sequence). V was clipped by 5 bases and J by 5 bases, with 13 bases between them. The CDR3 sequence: CASSPGDVHQPQHF. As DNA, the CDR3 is TGTGCCAGCAGCCCAGGGGATGTTCATCAGCCCCAGCATTTT. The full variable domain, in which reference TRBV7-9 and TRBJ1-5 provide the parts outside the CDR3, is DTGVSQNPRHKITKRGQNVTFRCDPISEHNRLYWYRQTLGQGPEFLTYFQNEAQLEKSRLLSDRFSAERPKGSFSTLEIQRTEQGDSAMYLCASSPGDVHQPQHFGDGTRLSIL.

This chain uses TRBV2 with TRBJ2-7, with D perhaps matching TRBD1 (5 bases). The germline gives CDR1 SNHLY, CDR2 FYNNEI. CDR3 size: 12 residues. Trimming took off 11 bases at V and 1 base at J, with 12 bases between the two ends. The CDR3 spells CAGRRESYEQYF. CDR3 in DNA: TGTGCCGGACGCAGGGAATCCTACGAGCAGTACTTC.

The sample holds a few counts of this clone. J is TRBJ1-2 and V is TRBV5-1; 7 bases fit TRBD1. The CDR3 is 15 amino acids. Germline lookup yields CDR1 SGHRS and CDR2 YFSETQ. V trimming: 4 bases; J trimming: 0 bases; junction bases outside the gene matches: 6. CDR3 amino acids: CASSAWDSSNYGYTF. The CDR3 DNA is TGCGCCAGCAGCGCCTGGGACAGCTCTAACTATGGCTACACCTTC.

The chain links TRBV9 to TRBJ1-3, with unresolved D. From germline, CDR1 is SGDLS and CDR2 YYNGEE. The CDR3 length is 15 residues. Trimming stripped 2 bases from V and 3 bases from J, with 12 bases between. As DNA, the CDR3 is TGTGCCAGCAGCGTCCGGACCGGAGGTGGAAACACCATATATTTT. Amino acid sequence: CASSVRTGGGNTIYF.

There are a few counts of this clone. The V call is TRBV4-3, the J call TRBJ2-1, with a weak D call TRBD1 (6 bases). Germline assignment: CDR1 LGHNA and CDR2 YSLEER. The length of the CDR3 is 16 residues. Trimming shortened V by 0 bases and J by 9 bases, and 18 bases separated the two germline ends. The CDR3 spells CASSQDAVTGIGEQFF. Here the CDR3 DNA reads TGCGCCAGCAGCCAAGATGCCGTGACAGGAATTGGTGAGCAGTTCTTC.

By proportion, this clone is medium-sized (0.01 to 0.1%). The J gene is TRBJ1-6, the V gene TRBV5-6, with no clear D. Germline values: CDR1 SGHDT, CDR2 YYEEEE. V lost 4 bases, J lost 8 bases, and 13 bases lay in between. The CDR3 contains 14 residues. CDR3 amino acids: CASSPGQRDSPLHF. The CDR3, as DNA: TGTGCCAGCAGCCCGGGCCAGAGAGATTCACCCCTCCACTTT.

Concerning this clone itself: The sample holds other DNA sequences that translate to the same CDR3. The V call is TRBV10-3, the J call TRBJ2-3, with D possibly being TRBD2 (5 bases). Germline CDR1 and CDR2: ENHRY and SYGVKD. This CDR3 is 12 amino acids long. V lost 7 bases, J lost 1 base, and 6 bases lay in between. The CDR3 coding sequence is TGTGCCATCAACGGGGGCACAGATACGCAGTATTTT. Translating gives CAINGGTDTQYF.

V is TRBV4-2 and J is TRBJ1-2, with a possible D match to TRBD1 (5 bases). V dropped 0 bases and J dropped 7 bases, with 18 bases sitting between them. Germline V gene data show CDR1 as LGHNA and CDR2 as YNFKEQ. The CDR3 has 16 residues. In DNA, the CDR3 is TGTGCCAGCAGCCAAGACCTTTTAGGGGTTAGTCGTGGCTACACCTTC. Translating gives CASSQDLLGVSRGYTF.

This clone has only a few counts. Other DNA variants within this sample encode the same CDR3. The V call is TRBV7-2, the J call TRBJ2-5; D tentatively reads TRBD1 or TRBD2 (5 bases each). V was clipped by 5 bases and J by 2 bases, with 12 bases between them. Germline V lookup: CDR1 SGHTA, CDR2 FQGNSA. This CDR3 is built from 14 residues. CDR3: CASSLVWGQETQYF. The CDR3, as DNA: TGTGCCAGCAGCCTCGTCTGGGGGCAAGAGACCCAGTACTTC. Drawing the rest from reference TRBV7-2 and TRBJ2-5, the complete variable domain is GAGVSQSPSNKVTEKGKDVELRCDPISGHTALYWYRQSLGQGLEFLIYFQGNSAPDKSGLPSDRFSAERTGGSVSTLTIQRTQQEDSAVYLCASSLVWGQETQYFGPGTRLLVL.